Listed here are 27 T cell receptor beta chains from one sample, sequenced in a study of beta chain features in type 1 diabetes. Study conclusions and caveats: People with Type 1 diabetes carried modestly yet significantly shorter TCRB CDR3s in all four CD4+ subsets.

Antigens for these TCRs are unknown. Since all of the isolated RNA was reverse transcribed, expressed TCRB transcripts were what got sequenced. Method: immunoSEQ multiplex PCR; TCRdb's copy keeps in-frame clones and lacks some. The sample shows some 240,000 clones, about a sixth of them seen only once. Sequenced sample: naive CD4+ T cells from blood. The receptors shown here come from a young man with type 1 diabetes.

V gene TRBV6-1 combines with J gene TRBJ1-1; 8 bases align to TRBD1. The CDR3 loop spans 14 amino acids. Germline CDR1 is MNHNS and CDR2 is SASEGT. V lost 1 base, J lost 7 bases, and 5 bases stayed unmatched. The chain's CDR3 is CASSEEAGTGEAFF. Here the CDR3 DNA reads TGTGCCAGCAGTGAAGAGGCGGGGACAGGTGAAGCTTTCTTT.

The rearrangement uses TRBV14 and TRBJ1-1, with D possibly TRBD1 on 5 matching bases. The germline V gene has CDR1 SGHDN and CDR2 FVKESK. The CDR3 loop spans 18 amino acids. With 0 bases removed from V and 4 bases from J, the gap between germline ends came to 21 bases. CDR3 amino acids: CASSQDPGRSPRGTEAFF. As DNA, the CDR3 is TGTGCCAGCAGCCAAGACCCGGGACGGTCCCCGCGCGGCACTGAAGCTTTCTTT.

CDR3: CASSPSGVEQFF. The CDR3 DNA follows: TGTGCCAGCAGCCCCTCGGGAGTTGAGCAGTTCTTC. The gene calls are TRBV7-2 and TRBJ2-1, with a possible D match to TRBD2 (6 bases). The CDR3 contains 12 residues. Germline V gives CDR1 SGHTA, CDR2 FQGNSA. Trimming cost V 5 bases and J 9 bases, with 11 bases left between them. The full variable domain, its missing parts supplied by reference TRBV7-2 and TRBJ2-1, is GAGVSQSPSNKVTEKGKDVELRCDPISGHTALYWYRQSLGQGLEFLIYFQGNSAPDKSGLPSDRFSAERTGGSVSTLTIQRTQQEDSAVYLCASSPSGVEQFFGPGTRLTVL.

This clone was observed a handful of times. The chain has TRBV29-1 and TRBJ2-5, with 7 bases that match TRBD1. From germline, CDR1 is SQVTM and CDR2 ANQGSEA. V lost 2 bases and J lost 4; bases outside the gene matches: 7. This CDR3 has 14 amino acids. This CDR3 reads CSVELGQGVETQYF. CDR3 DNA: TGCAGCGTTGAATTGGGCCAGGGGGTAGAGACCCAGTACTTC.

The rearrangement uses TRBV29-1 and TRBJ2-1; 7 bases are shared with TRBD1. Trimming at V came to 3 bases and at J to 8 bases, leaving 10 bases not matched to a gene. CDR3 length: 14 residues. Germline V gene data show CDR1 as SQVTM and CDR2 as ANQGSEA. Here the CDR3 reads CSVDAGGLQYEQFF. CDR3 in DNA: TGCAGCGTTGACGCAGGGGGTTTACAATATGAGCAGTTCTTC.

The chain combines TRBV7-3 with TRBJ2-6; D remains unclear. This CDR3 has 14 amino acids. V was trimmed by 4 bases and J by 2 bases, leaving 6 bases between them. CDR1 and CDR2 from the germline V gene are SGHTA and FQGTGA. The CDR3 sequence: CASSSTAGANVLTF. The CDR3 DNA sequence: TGTGCCAGCAGCTCCACCGCTGGGGCCAACGTCCTGACTTTC.

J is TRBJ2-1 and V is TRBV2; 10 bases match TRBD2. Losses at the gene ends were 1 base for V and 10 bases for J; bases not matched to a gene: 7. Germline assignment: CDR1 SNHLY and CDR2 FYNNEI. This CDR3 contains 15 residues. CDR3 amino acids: CASSEGLAGAREQFF. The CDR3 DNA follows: TGTGCCAGCAGTGAAGGGCTAGCGGGAGCAAGAGAGCAGTTCTTC.

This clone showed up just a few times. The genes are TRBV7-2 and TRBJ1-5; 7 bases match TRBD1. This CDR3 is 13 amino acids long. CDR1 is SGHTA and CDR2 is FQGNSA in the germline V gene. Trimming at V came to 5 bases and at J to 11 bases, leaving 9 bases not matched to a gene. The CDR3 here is CASSRQGLGAQHF. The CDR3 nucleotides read TGTGCCAGCAGCAGACAGGGCTTGGGAGCCCAGCATTTT. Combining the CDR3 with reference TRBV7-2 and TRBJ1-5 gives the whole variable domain GAGVSQSPSNKVTEKGKDVELRCDPISGHTALYWYRQSLGQGLEFLIYFQGNSAPDKSGLPSDRFSAERTGGSVSTLTIQRTQQEDSAVYLCASSRQGLGAQHFGDGTRLSIL.

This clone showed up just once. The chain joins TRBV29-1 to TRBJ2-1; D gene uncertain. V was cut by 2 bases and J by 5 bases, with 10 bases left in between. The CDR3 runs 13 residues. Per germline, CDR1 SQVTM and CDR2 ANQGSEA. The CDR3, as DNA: TGCAGCGTTGAACGGCAGATTGACAATGAGCAGTTCTTC. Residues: CSVERQIDNEQFF.

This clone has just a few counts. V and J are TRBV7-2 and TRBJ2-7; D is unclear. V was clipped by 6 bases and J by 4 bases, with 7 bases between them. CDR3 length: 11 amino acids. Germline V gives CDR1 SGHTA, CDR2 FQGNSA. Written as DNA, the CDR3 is TGTGCCAGCAGGTCAAATTACGAGCAGTACTTC. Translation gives CASRSNYEQYF. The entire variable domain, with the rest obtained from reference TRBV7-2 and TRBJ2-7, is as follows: GAGVSQSPSNKVTEKGKDVELRCDPISGHTALYWYRQSLGQGLEFLIYFQGNSAPDKSGLPSDRFSAERTGGSVSTLTIQRTQQEDSAVYLCASRSNYEQYFGPGTRLTVT.

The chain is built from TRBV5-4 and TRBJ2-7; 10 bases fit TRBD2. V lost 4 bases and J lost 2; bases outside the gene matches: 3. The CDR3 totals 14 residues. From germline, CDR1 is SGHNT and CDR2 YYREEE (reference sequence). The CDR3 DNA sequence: TGTGCCAGCAGCGCTAGCGGGAGTCCCTACGAGCAGTACTTC. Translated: CASSASGSPYEQYF.

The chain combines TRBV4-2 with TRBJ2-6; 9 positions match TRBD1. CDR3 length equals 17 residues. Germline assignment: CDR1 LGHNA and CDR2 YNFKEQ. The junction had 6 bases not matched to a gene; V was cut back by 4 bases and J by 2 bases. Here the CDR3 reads CASSPVDRGAGANVLTF. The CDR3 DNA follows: TGTGCCAGCAGCCCCGTAGACAGGGGGGCTGGGGCCAACGTCCTGACTTTC.

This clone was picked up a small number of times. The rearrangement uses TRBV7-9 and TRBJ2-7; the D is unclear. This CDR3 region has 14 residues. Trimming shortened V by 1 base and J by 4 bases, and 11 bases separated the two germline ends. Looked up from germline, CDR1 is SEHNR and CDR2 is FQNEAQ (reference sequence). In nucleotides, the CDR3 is TGTGCCAGCAGCTTAGGGCCCCTCAAGTACGAGCAGTACTTC. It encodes CASSLGPLKYEQYF.

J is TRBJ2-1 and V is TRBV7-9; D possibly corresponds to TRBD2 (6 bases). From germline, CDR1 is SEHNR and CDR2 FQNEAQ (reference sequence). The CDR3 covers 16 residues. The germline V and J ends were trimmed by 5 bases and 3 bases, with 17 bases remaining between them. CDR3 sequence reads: CASSPERGRSYNEQFF. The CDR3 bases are TGTGCCAGCAGCCCCGAGAGAGGGAGGAGCTACAATGAGCAGTTCTTC.

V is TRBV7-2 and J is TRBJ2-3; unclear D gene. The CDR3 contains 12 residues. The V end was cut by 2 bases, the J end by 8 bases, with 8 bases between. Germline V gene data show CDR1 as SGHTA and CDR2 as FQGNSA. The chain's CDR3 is CASSLNVGTQYF. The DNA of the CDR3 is TGTGCCAGCAGCTTAAACGTCGGTACGCAGTATTTT.

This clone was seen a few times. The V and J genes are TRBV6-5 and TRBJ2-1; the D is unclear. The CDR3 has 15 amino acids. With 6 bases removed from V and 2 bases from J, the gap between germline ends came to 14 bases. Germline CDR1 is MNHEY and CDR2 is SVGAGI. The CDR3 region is CASRYVGGAYNEQFF. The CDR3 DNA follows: TGTGCCAGCAGGTACGTTGGTGGTGCCTACAATGAGCAGTTCTTC.

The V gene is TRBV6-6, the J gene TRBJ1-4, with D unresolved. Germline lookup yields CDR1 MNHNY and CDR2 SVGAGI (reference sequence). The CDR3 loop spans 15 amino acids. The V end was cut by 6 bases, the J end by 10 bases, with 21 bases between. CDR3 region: CASRSDLPLSGKLFF. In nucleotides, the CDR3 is TGTGCCAGCAGGTCTGATTTACCCCTTTCAGGAAAACTGTTTTTT.

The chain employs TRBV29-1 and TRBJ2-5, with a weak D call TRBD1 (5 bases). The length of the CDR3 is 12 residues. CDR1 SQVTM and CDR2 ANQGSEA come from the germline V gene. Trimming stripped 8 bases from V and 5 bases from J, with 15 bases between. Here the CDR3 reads CSLMQGRETQYF. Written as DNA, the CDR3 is TGCAGCTTAATGCAGGGTAGGGAGACCCAGTACTTC.

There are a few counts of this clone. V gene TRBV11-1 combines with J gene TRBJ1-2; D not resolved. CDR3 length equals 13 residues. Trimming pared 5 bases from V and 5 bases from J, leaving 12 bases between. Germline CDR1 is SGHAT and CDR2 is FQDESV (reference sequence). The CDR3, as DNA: TGTGCCAGCAGCCGGGGTCGGAGATATGGCTACACCTTC. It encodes CASSRGRRYGYTF.

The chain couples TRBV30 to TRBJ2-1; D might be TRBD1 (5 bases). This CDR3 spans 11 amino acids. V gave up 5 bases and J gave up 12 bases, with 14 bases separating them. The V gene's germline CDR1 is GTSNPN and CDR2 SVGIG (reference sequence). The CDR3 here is CAWSVGAVQFF. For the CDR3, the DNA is TGTGCCTGGTCAGTTGGGGCGGTGCAGTTCTTC. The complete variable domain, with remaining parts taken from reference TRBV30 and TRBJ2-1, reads SQTIHQWPATLVQPVGSPLSLECTVEGTSNPNLYWYRQAAGRGLQLLFYSVGIGQISSEVPQNLSASRPQDRQFILSSKKLLLSDSGFYLCAWSVGAVQFFGPGTRLTVL.

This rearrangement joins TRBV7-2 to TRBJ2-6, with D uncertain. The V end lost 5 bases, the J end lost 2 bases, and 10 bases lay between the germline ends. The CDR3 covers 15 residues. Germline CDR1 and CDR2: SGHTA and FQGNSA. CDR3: CASSPIRTGANVLTF. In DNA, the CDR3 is TGTGCCAGCAGCCCTATCAGGACTGGGGCCAACGTCCTGACTTTC.

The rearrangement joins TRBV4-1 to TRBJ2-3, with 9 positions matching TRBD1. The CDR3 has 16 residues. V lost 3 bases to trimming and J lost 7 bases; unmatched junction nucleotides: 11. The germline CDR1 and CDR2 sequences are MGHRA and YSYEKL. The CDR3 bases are TGCGCCAGCAGCCACCCCGGGACAGGGCGTACAAATACGCAGTATTTT. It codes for CASSHPGTGRTNTQYF.

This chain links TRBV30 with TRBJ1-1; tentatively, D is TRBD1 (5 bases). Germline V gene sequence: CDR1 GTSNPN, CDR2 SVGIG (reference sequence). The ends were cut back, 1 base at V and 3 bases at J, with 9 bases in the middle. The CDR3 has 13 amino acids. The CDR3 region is CAWSGGGYTEAFF. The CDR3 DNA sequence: TGTGCCTGGAGTGGGGGCGGGTACACTGAAGCTTTCTTT.

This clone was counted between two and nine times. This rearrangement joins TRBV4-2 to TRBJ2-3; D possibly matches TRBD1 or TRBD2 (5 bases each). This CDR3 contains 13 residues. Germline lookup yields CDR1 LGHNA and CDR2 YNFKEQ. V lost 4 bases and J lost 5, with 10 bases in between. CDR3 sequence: CASSLLGVDTQYF. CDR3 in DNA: TGTGCCAGCAGCCTTTTGGGGGTAGATACGCAGTATTTT.

In nucleotides, the CDR3 is TGCGCCAGCAGCCAAGACAGAAAAGAGACCCAGTACTTC. Translated: CASSQDRKETQYF. The chain joins TRBV4-3 to TRBJ2-5; no definite D call. The CDR3 length is 13 residues. Trimming took off 0 bases at V and 3 bases at J, with 5 bases between the two ends. CDR1 is LGHNA, CDR2 YSLEER, per germline.

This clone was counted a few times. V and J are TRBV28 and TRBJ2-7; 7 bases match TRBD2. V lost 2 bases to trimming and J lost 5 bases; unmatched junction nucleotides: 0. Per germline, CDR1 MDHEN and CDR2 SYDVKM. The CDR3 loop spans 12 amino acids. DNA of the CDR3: TGTGCCAGCAGTTTAGCGGGAGACGAGCAGTACTTC. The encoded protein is CASSLAGDEQYF.

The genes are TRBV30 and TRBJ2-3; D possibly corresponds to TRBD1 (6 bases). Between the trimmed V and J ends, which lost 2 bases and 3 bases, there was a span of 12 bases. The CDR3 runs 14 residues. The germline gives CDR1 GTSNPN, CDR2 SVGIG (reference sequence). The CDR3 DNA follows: TGTGCCTGGAGTACAGGGTCGGTGACAGATACGCAGTATTTT. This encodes CAWSTGSVTDTQYF.